Sequencing of this T cell receptor (beta chain) was carried out in a study of T cells in Graves' hyperthyroidism and ophthalmopathy. Findings and caveats of the study: Stable hyperthyroidism and ophthalmopathy were separated using 13 V-J signatures. In the blood, most expanded thyroid clonotypes above 0.001 appeared as well.

Researchers took RNA transcripts and amplified the TCR beta CDR3 regions from them. When the TCR CDR3 underwent first-round RT-PCR, the HTBI primer set was used. TCRdb called the multiplex PCR reads again in MiXCR, with one record for every CDR3 protein. In the table there are fewer than 110,000 distinct CDR3 sequences, roughly 50% of which are singletons. In its sample, this clonotype was seen once. The antigen is unknown. This CDR3 comprises 17 residues. With 3 bases removed from V and 5 bases from J, the gap between germline ends came to 22 bases. Germline V gene data show CDR1 as SNHLY and CDR2 as FYNNEI. Those patients with uncontrolled infection, other autoimmune disease, pregnancy or lactation were excluded. The diagnoses drew upon clinical symptoms, serum thyroxine and TRAb, thyroid ultrasound and orbital computed tomography.

The source material was blood. The J gene is TRBJ2-5, the V gene TRBV2; D gene uncertain. This TCR derives from a man between 35 and 55 years old with Graves' hyperthyroidism. CDR3 loop: CASSEAGVPPIRETQYF. CDR3 DNA: TGTGCCAGCAGTGAGGCTGGAGTACCCCCGATCCGGGAGACCCAGTACTTC.